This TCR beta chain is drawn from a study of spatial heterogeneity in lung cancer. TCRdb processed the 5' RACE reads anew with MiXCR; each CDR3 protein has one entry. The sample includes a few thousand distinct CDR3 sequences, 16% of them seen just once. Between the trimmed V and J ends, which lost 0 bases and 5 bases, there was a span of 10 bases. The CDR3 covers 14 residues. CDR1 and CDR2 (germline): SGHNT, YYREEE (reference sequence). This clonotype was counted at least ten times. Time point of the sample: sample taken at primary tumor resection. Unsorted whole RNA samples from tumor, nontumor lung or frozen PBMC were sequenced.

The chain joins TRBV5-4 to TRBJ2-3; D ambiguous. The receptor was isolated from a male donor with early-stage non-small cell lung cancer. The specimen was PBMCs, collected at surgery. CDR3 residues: CASSLDYNLDTQYF. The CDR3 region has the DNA TGTGCCAGCAGCTTGGACTATAACTTAGATACGCAGTATTTT.